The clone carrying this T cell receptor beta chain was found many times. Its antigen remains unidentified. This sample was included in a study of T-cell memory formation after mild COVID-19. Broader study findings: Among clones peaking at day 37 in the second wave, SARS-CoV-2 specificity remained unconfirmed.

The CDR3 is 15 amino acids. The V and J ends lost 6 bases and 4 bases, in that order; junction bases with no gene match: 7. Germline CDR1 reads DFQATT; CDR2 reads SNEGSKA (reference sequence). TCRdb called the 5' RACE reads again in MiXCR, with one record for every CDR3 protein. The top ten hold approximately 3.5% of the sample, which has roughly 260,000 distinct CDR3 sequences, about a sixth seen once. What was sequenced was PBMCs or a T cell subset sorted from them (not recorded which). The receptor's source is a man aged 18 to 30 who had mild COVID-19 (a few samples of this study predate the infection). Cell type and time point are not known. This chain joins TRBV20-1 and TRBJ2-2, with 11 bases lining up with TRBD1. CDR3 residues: CSAPDRGRGTGELFF. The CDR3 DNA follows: TGCAGTGCCCCGGACAGGGGGCGAGGCACCGGGGAGCTGTTTTTT.